These 2 T cell receptor beta chains share one sample of origin, sequenced in a study of STAT3 mutations in large granular lymphocyte leukemia (dated by TCRdb to the late 2010s). Summary of the overall study and its limitations: At least one immunodominant TCRbeta clonotype was identified in every T-LGLL patient, and multiple immunodominant subclonotypes were identified in about half of the T-LGLL patients.

No antigen has been identified for these receptors. Library preparation was by the immunoSEQ multiplex PCR assay. As stored in TCRdb, this immuneACCESS dataset retains in-frame rearrangements with V and J assigned. A fraction of the clones does not appear; measured against another copy, unresolved V genes explain less than half of the discrepancy, and the remainder lacks a known reason. The sample includes 2,000 to 3,000 clones, with less than 75% observed a single time. The ten largest clones add up to less than 90% of the sample. The source material was peripheral blood mononuclear cells. The source is a woman aged 50 to 60 with T-cell large granular lymphocyte leukemia. Some clones in this sample may be carry-over from other donors' samples. The age is the age at diagnosis.

V gene TRBV18 combines with J gene TRBJ1-2, with a possible D match to TRBD1 (6 bases). CDR1 and CDR2 (germline): KGHSH, LQKENI. Trimming took off 8 bases at V and 7 bases at J, with 17 bases between the two ends. The CDR3 totals 13 residues. CDR3 coding DNA: TGTGCCAGCACCGAACAGGGTTTTGCTGGCTACACCTTC. Residues: CASTEQGFAGYTF.

The V gene is TRBV19, the J gene TRBJ2-7; 9 positions agree with TRBD2. Germline CDR1 LNHDA, CDR2 SQIVND (reference sequence). The CDR3 length is 17 residues. After removal of 6 bases from V and 4 bases from J, the junction contained 16 bases not matched to a gene. The CDR3 spells CASSQLALGSGSYEQYF. The CDR3 coding sequence is TGTGCCAGTAGCCAGCTCGCACTTGGTAGCGGGAGTTACGAGCAGTACTTC.